A single T cell receptor (beta chain) is shown here with its context. Per the study methods: Quantification of nucleated cells was approximated via reference gene primer amplification. Data came from immunoSEQ multiplex PCR; TCRdb stores just in-frame clones and leaves some out. V and J calls and clone size follow that table, whereas D and trimming were derived from the DNA. The profile shows roughly 250,000 clones, roughly 91% of them singletons. The entry originates in a study of blood T cell repertoires in COVID-19. About the research overall: There were acute and convalescent COVID-19 samples, and they came from the United States, Italy and Spain. T cells, B-cell-depleted T cells, or PBMCs provided the cDNA or gDNA that served as material.

The ends were cut back, 4 bases at V and 5 bases at J, with 17 bases in the middle. This CDR3 contains 16 residues. The germline CDR1 and CDR2 sequences are KGHDR and SFDVKD. The specimen was PBMCs or T cells enriched from blood (not recorded which). The TCR comes from a man aged 35 to 55 who had recovered from COVID-19. The J gene is TRBJ1-5, the V gene TRBV24-1; D perhaps matches TRBD1 (5 bases). The CDR3 DNA sequence: TGTGCCACCAGTGACTCGGGACCGGGAGGTGATCAGCCCCAGCATTTT. This gives the protein CATSDSGPGGDQPQHF.